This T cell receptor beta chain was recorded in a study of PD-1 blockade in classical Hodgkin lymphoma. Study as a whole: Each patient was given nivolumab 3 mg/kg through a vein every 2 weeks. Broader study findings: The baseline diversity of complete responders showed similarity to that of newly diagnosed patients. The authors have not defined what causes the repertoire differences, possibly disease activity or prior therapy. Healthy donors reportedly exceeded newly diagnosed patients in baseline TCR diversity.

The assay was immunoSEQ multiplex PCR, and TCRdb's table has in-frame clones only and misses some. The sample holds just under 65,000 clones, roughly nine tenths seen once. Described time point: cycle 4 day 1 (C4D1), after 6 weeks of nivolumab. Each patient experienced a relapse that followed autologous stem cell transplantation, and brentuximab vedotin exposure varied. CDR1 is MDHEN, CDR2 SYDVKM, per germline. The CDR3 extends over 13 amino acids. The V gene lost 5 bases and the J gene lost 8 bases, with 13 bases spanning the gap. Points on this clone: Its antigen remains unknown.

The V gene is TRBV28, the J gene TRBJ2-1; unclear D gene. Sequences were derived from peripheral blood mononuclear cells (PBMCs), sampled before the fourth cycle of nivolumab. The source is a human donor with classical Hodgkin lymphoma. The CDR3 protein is CASSRLGWDEQFF. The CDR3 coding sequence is TGTGCCAGCAGTCGACTGGGATGGGATGAGCAGTTCTTC. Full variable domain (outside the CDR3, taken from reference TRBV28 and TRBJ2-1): DVKVTQSSRYLVKRTGEKVFLECVQDMDHENMFWYRQDPGLGLRLIYFSYDVKMKEKGDIPEGYSVSREKKERFSLILESASTNQTSMYLCASSRLGWDEQFFGPGTRLTVL.